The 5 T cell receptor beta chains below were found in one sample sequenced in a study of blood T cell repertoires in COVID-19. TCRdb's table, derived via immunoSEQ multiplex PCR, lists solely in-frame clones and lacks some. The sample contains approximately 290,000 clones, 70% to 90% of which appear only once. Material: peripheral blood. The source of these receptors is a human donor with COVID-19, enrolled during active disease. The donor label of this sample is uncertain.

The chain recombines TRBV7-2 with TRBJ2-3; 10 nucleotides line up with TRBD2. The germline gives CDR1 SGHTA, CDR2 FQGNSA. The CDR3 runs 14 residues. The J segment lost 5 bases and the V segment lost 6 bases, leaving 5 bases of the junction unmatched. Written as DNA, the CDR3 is TGTGCCAGCAGTTCTCTAGCGGGAGTAGATACGCAGTATTTT. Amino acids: CASSSLAGVDTQYF.

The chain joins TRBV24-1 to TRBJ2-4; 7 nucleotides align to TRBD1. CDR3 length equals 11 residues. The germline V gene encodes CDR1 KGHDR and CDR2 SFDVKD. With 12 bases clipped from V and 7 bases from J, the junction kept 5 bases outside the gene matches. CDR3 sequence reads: CAVEQGNIQYF. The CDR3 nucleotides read TGTGCCGTTGAACAGGGGAACATTCAGTACTTC.

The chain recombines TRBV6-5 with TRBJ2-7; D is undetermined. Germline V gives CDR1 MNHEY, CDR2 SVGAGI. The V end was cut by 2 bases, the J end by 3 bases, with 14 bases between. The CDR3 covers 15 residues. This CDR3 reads CASSYPTGSLYEQYF. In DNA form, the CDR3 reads TGTGCCAGCAGTTACCCGACGGGTAGCCTCTACGAGCAGTACTTC.

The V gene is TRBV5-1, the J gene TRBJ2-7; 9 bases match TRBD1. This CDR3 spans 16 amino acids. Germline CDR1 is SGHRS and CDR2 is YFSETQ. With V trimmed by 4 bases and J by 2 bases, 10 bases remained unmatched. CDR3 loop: CASSTSWTGAAYEQYF. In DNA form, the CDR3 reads TGCGCCAGCAGCACCTCCTGGACAGGGGCGGCCTACGAGCAGTACTTC.

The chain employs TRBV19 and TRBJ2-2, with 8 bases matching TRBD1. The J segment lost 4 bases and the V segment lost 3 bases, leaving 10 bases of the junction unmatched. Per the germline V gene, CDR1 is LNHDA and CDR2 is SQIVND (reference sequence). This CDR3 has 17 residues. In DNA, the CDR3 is TGTGCCAGTAGTATCCCAACAGGGGGGTTCAGCACCGGGGAGCTGTTTTTT. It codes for CASSIPTGGFSTGELFF.